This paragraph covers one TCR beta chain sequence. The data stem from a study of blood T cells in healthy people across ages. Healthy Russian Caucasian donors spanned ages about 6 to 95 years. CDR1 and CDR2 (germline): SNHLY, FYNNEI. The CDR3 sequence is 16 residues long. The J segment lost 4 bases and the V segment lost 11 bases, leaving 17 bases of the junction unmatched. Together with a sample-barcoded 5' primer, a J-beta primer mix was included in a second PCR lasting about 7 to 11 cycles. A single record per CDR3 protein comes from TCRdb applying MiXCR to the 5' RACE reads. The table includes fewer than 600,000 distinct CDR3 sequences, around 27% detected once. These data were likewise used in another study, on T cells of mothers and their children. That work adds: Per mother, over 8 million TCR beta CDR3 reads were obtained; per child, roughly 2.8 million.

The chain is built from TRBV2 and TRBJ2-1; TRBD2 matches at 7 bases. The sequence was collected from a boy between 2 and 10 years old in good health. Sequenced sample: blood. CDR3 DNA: TGTGCCGGCCCCCCGGGCGGGAGATTCATGTACAATGAGCAGTTCTTC. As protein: CAGPPGGRFMYNEQFF.